These T cell receptor beta chains were read from a single sample in a study of blood T cell repertoires in COVID-19. Generated by immunoSEQ multiplex PCR, the TCRdb table keeps only in-frame clones and is missing some. The repertoire has some 130,000 clones, less than 90% of them found once; the top ten carry under 1.5%. Sequenced sample: peripheral blood. These receptors originate from a man aged 60-69 years with acute or convalescent COVID-19. Both conserved end residues are part of each CDR3.

J: TRBJ2-7
V: TRBV15
CDR3: CATSRAQGSSYEQYF

J: TRBJ2-7
V: TRBV24-1
CDR3: CATSGTDKGTYEQYF

J: TRBJ1-2
V: TRBV5-4
CDR3: CASSLGDSWGYTF

J: TRBJ2-5
V: TRBV19
CDR3: CASSSGLVETQYF

J: TRBJ2-7
V: TRBV20-1
CDR3: CSASWGGLAGVEQYF

J: TRBJ1-5
V: TRBV19
CDR3: CASSPPGGQGAKQPQHF

J: TRBJ1-4
V: TRBV6-5
CDR3: CASSNQGLLFF

J: TRBJ2-1
V: TRBV30
CDR3: CAWSYQLALSYNEQFF

J: TRBJ2-7
V: TRBV27
CDR3: CASSLTGGAYEQYF

J: TRBJ2-7
V: TRBV3-1/TRBV3-2
CDR3: CASSQRRDRVYEQYF

J: TRBJ2-3
V: TRBV25-1
CDR3: CASSAGLALSIDTQYF

J: TRBJ1-4
V: TRBV9
CDR3: CASSQGTGGEKLFF

J: TRBJ2-1
V: TRBV2
CDR3: CASSGTSSYNEQFF

J: TRBJ2-7
V: TRBV14
CDR3: CASSQRQDSYEQYF

J: TRBJ2-7
V: TRBV4-1
CDR3: CASSQELGQGKGGEQYF

J: TRBJ2-7
V: TRBV5-6
CDR3: CASSFQRRDEQYF

J: TRBJ1-2
V: TRBV7-2
CDR3: CASSLEDTSNYGYTF

J: TRBJ2-7
V: TRBV3-1/TRBV3-2
CDR3: CASSQDRDRVSYEQYF

J: TRBJ1-2
V: TRBV29-1
CDR3: CSVEDEYNYGYTF

J: TRBJ2-1
V: TRBV10-3
CDR3: CAISYSWGGDNEQFF

J: TRBJ1-6
V: TRBV11-2
CDR3: CASSLVRGNSPLHF

J: TRBJ1-1
V: TRBV5-1
CDR3: CASSSGTGDTEAFF

J: TRBJ2-2
V: TRBV7-2
CDR3: CASSLGPGLAGETGELFF

J: TRBJ1-6
V: TRBV7-9
CDR3: CASSSTGIVSPLHF

J: TRBJ1-5
V: TRBV19
CDR3: CASSIDNSNQPQHF

J: TRBJ1-5
V: TRBV2
CDR3: CASSDFPGQPQHF

J: TRBJ1-2
V: TRBV25-1
CDR3: CASGAGTGGGYTF

J: TRBJ2-2
V: TRBV9
CDR3: CASRGTGVGELFF

J: TRBJ2-4
V: TRBV19
CDR3: CASSMAGGLDIQYF

J: TRBJ1-6
V: TRBV5-1
CDR3: CASSLDRANSPLHF

J: TRBJ1-2
V: TRBV19
CDR3: CASSILGRGYTF

J: TRBJ2-4
V: TRBV10-3
CDR3: CAIMASQGSKNIQYF

J: TRBJ1-2
V: TRBV4-1
CDR3: CASSQEAAGGFGYTF

J: TRBJ2-3
V: TRBV27
CDR3: CASSSSSDTQYF

J: TRBJ2-2
V: TRBV4-1
CDR3: CASSGGLVVDTGELFF

J: TRBJ2-3
V: TRBV18
CDR3: CASSEVGTSGINLRDTQYF

J: TRBJ2-1
V: TRBV6-5
CDR3: CANRDRSPSNEQFF

J: TRBJ1-4
V: TRBV19
CDR3: CASSLYPNEKLFF

J: TRBJ2-1
V: TRBV9
CDR3: CASSVEIRSQEQFF

J: TRBJ1-1
V: TRBV18
CDR3: CASSPQVNTEAFF

J: TRBJ1-4
V: TRBV5-1
CDR3: CASKTGVGDEKLFF

J: TRBJ1-2
V: TRBV24-1
CDR3: CATSDTYRGGYTF